These T cell receptor beta chains were read from a single sample in a study of T-cell reconstitution after alpha-beta-depleted transplantation in children. TCRdb processed the PCR reads anew with MiXCR; each CDR3 protein has one entry. The data contain around 580,000 distinct CDR3 sequences, roughly a quarter of them singletons. The sequencing here drew on PBMCs, taken before TCRalphabeta/CD19-depleted stem cell transplant. These receptors came from a boy in the first two years of life with Wiskott-Aldrich syndrome, due to receive a stem cell transplant. Each CDR3 is given with its conserved first and last residue. The D gene is left open where the match is weak. The size entry is marked missing in some rows and otherwise reads once, few, many or a size class.

v_call: TRBV27; clone_size: .; d_call: TRBD1; j_call: TRBJ1-5; cdr3_nt: TGTGCCAGCAGTTTACACCAGGGGGTCAATCAGCCCCAGCATTTT; cdr3_aa: CASSLHQGVNQPQHF
v_call: TRBV20-1; clone_size: .; d_call: TRBD1; j_call: TRBJ1-1; cdr3_nt: TGCAGTGCTAGCAATATACAGGGGGCGTCCCCTGAAGCTTTCTTT; cdr3_aa: CSASNIQGASPEAFF
v_call: TRBV9; clone_size: .; d_call: .; j_call: TRBJ1-3; cdr3_nt: TGTGCCAGCAGCGGCGCCAGGATCGGAAACACCATATATTTT; cdr3_aa: CASSGARIGNTIYF
v_call: TRBV9; clone_size: .; d_call: .; j_call: TRBJ2-1; cdr3_nt: TGTGCCAGCAGCGTATTTCCTTCGGGTTCCGAGCAGTTCTTC; cdr3_aa: CASSVFPSGSEQFF
v_call: TRBV15; clone_size: few; d_call: .; j_call: TRBJ2-5; cdr3_nt: TGTGCCACCAGCATCCCCCATGGAGGCCGAGGGGAGACCCAGTACTTC; cdr3_aa: CATSIPHGGRGETQYF
v_call: TRBV13; clone_size: few; d_call: .; j_call: TRBJ2-3; cdr3_nt: TGTGCCAGCAGAATTCACACGGGGTTCACAGATACGCAGTATTTT; cdr3_aa: CASRIHTGFTDTQYF
v_call: TRBV25-1; clone_size: few; d_call: .; j_call: TRBJ1-1; cdr3_nt: TGTGCCAGCAGTGATATGGGGCGATTGGCTGAAGCTTTCTTT; cdr3_aa: CASSDMGRLAEAFF
v_call: TRBV29-1; clone_size: .; d_call: TRBD2; j_call: TRBJ2-7; cdr3_nt: TGCAGCGTTGCCTCTTCTCTAGCGGGGTACTACGAGCAGTACTTC; cdr3_aa: CSVASSLAGYYEQYF
v_call: TRBV4-1; clone_size: .; d_call: TRBD1; j_call: TRBJ1-4; cdr3_nt: TGCGCCAGCAGCCTTCGGACAGGGGGCCGTAATGAAAAACTGTTTTTT; cdr3_aa: CASSLRTGGRNEKLFF
v_call: TRBV7-2; clone_size: .; d_call: .; j_call: TRBJ2-3; cdr3_nt: TGTGCCAGCAGCTCCTGGGCCTCCTCGGGGACAGATACGCAGTATTTT; cdr3_aa: CASSSWASSGTDTQYF
v_call: TRBV6-1; clone_size: few; d_call: .; j_call: TRBJ2-1; cdr3_nt: TGTGCCACCGCTTATCAGCGAGGTTTTTACAATGAGCAGTTCTTC; cdr3_aa: CATAYQRGFYNEQFF
v_call: TRBV5-1; clone_size: few; d_call: .; j_call: TRBJ2-1; cdr3_nt: TGCGCCAGCAGCACCAAAGTAGCGTCTAATTTCAATGAGCAGTTCTTC; cdr3_aa: CASSTKVASNFNEQFF
v_call: TRBV28; clone_size: few; d_call: .; j_call: TRBJ1-2; cdr3_nt: TGTGCCAGCAGTTTATATCGGACGGATTATGGCTACACCTTC; cdr3_aa: CASSLYRTDYGYTF
v_call: TRBV6-1; clone_size: few; d_call: TRBD2; j_call: TRBJ2-1; cdr3_nt: TGTGCCAGCAGGCAGACTAGCGGGAGTCCTAATGAGCAGTTCTTC; cdr3_aa: CASRQTSGSPNEQFF
v_call: TRBV24-1; clone_size: .; d_call: .; j_call: TRBJ2-1; cdr3_nt: TGTGCCACCAGTCGAGCAGGGGGGACCTACAATGAGCAGTTCTTC; cdr3_aa: CATSRAGGTYNEQFF
v_call: TRBV27; clone_size: few; d_call: .; j_call: TRBJ1-6; cdr3_nt: TGTGCCAGCAGTTCCAACAGGGCTTCACCCCTCCACTTT; cdr3_aa: CASSSNRASPLHF
v_call: TRBV5-1; clone_size: many; d_call: TRBD2; j_call: TRBJ2-7; cdr3_nt: TGTGCCAGCAGTTTAGGGACTAGCGGGGCCTACGAGCAGTACTTC; cdr3_aa: CASSLGTSGAYEQYF
v_call: TRBV10-3; clone_size: .; d_call: TRBD2; j_call: TRBJ2-7; cdr3_nt: TGTGCCATCAGTGGCACTAGCGGGGCCCCCTACGAGCAGTACTTC; cdr3_aa: CAISGTSGAPYEQYF
v_call: TRBV27; clone_size: .; d_call: .; j_call: TRBJ2-5; cdr3_nt: TGTGCCAGCAGTTTATTATACGGAGAAAAGGGAGAGACCCAGTACTTC; cdr3_aa: CASSLLYGEKGETQYF
v_call: TRBV12-5; clone_size: few; d_call: .; j_call: TRBJ2-5; cdr3_nt: TGTGCTAGTGGTTTGGTCCCGGGGGCGCGCGAGACCCAGTACTTC; cdr3_aa: CASGLVPGARETQYF
v_call: TRBV5-6; clone_size: .; d_call: TRBD1; j_call: TRBJ2-5; cdr3_nt: TGTGCCAGCAGCCCCGCGACAGGGTCTCAAGAGACCCAGTACTTC; cdr3_aa: CASSPATGSQETQYF
v_call: TRBV24-1; clone_size: few; d_call: TRBD1; j_call: TRBJ2-3; cdr3_nt: TGTGCCACCAGTGACAGTGAGAGGGGGCAAGGAGATACGCAGTATTTT; cdr3_aa: CATSDSERGQGDTQYF
v_call: TRBV29-1; clone_size: .; d_call: .; j_call: TRBJ2-1; cdr3_nt: TGCAGCGTTGATTTGAGGGCGGGAAAAAGAAGCTCCTACAATGAGCAGTTCTTC; cdr3_aa: CSVDLRAGKRSSYNEQFF
v_call: TRBV5-1; clone_size: few; d_call: .; j_call: TRBJ2-1; cdr3_nt: TGCGCCAGCAGCTTGCGGGAACAGAATGAGCAGTTCTTC; cdr3_aa: CASSLREQNEQFF
v_call: TRBV29-1; clone_size: .; d_call: .; j_call: TRBJ2-3; cdr3_nt: TGCAGCGTTGATGGGCCAGGGAGCACAGATACGCAGTATTTT; cdr3_aa: CSVDGPGSTDTQYF
v_call: TRBV7-9; clone_size: few; d_call: TRBD2; j_call: TRBJ2-1; cdr3_nt: TGTGCCAGCAGCTTAAAGGGACTAGCGCCTAACAATGAGCAGTTCTTC; cdr3_aa: CASSLKGLAPNNEQFF
v_call: TRBV9; clone_size: few; d_call: .; j_call: TRBJ1-1; cdr3_nt: TGTGCCAGCAGCGTAGCGGAGGTCACTGAAGCTTTCTTT; cdr3_aa: CASSVAEVTEAFF
v_call: TRBV12-3/TRBV12-4; clone_size: few; d_call: .; j_call: TRBJ2-2; cdr3_nt: TGTGCCAGCAGTTTCAAGGGCACCGGGGAGCTGTTTTTT; cdr3_aa: CASSFKGTGELFF
v_call: TRBV27; clone_size: few; d_call: TRBD1; j_call: TRBJ1-5; cdr3_nt: TGTGCCAGCGGTGTCAGGGGGGGCTCAGGCAATCAGCCCCAGCATTTT; cdr3_aa: CASGVRGGSGNQPQHF
v_call: TRBV9; clone_size: .; d_call: .; j_call: TRBJ1-3; cdr3_nt: TGTGCCAGCAGCGTAGTGGCAGCCTCTGGAAACACCATATATTTT; cdr3_aa: CASSVVAASGNTIYF
v_call: TRBV3-1; clone_size: few; d_call: .; j_call: TRBJ1-3; cdr3_nt: TGTGCCAGCAGCCGAGGGCTCGGAAACACCATATATTTT; cdr3_aa: CASSRGLGNTIYF
v_call: TRBV10-3; clone_size: few; d_call: TRBD2; j_call: TRBJ2-1; cdr3_nt: TGTGCCATCAGTGGACTAGCGGGAGGGCCTGATGAGCAGTTCTTC; cdr3_aa: CAISGLAGGPDEQFF